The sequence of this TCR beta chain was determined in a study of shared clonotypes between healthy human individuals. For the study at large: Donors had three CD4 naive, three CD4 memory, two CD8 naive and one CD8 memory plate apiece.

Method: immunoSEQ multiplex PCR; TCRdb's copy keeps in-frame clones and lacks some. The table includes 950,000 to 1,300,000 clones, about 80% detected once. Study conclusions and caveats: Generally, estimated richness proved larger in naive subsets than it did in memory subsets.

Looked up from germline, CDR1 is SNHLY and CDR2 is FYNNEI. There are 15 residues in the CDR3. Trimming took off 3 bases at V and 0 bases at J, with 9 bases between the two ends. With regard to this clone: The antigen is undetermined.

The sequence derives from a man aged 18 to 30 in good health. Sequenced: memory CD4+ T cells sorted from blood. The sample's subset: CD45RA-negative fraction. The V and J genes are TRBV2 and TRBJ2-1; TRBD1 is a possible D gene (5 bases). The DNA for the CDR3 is TGTGCCAGCAGTGAGAACAGGCCCTCCTACAATGAGCAGTTCTTC. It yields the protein CASSENRPSYNEQFF. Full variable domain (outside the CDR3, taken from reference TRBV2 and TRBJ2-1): EPEVTQTPSHQVTQMGQEVILRCVPISNHLYFYWYRQILGQKVEFLVSFYNNEISEKSEIFDDQFSVERPDGSNFTLKIRSTKLEDSAMYFCASSENRPSYNEQFFGPGTRLTVL.